This T cell receptor beta chain was found in a study of identical twins. Broader study findings: Conclusions rested on cross-sectional statistics rather than following the same donors. Memory repertoires lacked the insertion deficit that abundant cord blood beta clonotypes showed. Out-of-frame alpha sequences shared by twins showed excess low generation probability.

Trimming stripped 4 bases from V and 4 bases from J, with 13 bases between. The CDR3 totals 14 residues. From the 5' RACE reads, TCRdb called clonotypes with MiXCR, one entry per CDR3 protein. The profile shows about 530,000 distinct CDR3 sequences, about 22% of them singletons. The sample holds a few counts of this clonotype. Its matching antigen is unknown. Separately, the same data were catalogued under a study of yellow fever vaccine responses in identical twins.

This receptor was identified in a woman aged 18-29 years in good health. This chain links TRBV12-3 or TRBV12-4 with TRBJ2-5; weak D call: TRBD2 (5 bases). Sequencing input: CD4+ T cells sorted from blood. The CDR3 nucleotides are TGTGCCAGCAGTTATCGACGGGAAGGAGAGACCCAGTACTTC. Translation gives CASSYRREGETQYF.